This T cell receptor (beta chain) was obtained from a study of STAT5B mutations in CD4+ large granular lymphocyte leukemia. Study results and limitations: CD4-sorted patient repertoires seemed more clonal than healthy CD4+ repertoires. TRBV06-family usage was enriched in top patient clones (8/27) versus controls (2/35). Main leukemic clonotypes were patient-specific, but roughly 25% appeared at low frequency elsewhere.

Concerning this clone itself: The target antigen is unknown.

Using immunoSEQ multiplex PCR, the repertoire was profiled, and TCRdb retains in-frame clones only, with some absent. The sample comprises fewer than 40,000 clones, 78% of which are singletons, and about 2.4% rests with the top ten. The germline gives CDR1 MDHEN, CDR2 SYDVKM. CDR3 length equals 20 residues. After removal of 1 base from V and 1 base from J, the junction contained 17 bases not matched to a gene. Sequenced material: CD4+ T cells from blood buffy coats. The sequence was obtained from a human donor in good health. V and J are TRBV28 and TRBJ2-5, with 8 bases fitting TRBD1. The CDR3 region has the DNA TGTGCCAGCAGTTTATTTGGTGTGTCAGGGGGCCAATATCTCCAAGAGACCCAGTACTTC. This encodes CASSLFGVSGGQYLQETQYF.